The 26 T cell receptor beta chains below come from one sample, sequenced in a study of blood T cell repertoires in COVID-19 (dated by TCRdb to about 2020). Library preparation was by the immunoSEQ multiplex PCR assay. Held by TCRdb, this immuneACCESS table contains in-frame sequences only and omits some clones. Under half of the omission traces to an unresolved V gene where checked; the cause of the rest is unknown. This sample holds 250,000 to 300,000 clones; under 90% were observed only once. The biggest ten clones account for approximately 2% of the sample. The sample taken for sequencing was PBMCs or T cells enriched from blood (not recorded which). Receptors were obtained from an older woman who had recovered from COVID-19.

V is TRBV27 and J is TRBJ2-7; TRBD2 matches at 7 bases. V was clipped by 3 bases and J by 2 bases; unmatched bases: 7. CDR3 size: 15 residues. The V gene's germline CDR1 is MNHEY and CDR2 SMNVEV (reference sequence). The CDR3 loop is CASSLGSGAPYEQYF. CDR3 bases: TGTGCCAGCAGTTTGGGGAGCGGGGCCCCCTACGAGCAGTACTTC.

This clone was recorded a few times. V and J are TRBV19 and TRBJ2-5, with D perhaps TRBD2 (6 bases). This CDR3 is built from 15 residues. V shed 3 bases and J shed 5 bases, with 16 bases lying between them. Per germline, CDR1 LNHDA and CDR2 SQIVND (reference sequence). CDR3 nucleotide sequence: TGTGCCAGTAGTATGCGGAGGGCTAGGGAGGAGACCCAGTACTTC. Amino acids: CASSMRRAREETQYF.

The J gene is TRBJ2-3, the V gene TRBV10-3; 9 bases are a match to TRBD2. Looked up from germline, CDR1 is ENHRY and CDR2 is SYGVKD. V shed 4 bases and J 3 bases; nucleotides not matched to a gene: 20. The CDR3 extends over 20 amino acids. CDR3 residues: CAISGPATSGGRGRTDTQYF. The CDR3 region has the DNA TGTGCCATCAGTGGCCCTGCGACTAGCGGAGGAAGGGGAAGGACAGATACGCAGTATTTT.

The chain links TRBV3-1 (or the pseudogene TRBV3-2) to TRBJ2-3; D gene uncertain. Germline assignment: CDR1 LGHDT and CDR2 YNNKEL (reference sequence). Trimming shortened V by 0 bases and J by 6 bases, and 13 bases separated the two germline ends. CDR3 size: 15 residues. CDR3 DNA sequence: TGTGCCAGCAGCCAAGAGACTTCTTTCCCCGATACGCAGTATTTT. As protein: CASSQETSFPDTQYF.

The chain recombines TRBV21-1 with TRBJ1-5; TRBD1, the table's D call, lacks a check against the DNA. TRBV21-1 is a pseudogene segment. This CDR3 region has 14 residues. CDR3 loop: CASSKGTANQPQHF. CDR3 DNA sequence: TGTGCCAGCAGCAAGGGGACAGCCAATCAGCCCCAGCATTTT.

The CDR3 sequence: CASSSSGTARYYEQYF. CDR3 sequence (DNA): TGTGCCAGCAGTTCATCCGGGACAGCAAGATACTACGAGCAGTACTTC. V is TRBV28 and J is TRBJ2-7; 7 nucleotides align to TRBD1. Germline V gene sequence: CDR1 MDHEN, CDR2 SYDVKM. V was pared by 4 bases and J by 3 bases, with 12 bases of the junction left unmatched. The CDR3 is 16 residues long.

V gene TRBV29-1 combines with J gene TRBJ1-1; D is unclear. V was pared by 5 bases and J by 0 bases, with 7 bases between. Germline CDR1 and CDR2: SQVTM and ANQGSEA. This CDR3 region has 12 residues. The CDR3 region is CSVSRMNTEAFF. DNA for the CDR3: TGCAGCGTTTCCAGGATGAACACTGAAGCTTTCTTT.

CDR3 sequence (DNA): TGTGCCAGCAGCTTAAGGGGCGGGAGCGGGGAGCAGTACTTC. Residues: CASSLRGGSGEQYF. The chain employs TRBV7-9 and TRBJ2-7; 7 bases match TRBD2. Trimming at V came to 2 bases and at J to 7 bases, leaving 8 bases not matched to a gene. Germline CDR1 is SEHNR and CDR2 is FQNEAQ (reference sequence). The CDR3 loop spans 14 amino acids.

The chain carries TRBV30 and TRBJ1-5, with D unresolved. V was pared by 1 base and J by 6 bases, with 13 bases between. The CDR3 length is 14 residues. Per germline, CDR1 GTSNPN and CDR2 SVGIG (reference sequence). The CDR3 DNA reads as TGTGCCTGGAGTGAAGTCCTCAACAGTCAGCCCCAGCATTTT. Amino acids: CAWSEVLNSQPQHF.

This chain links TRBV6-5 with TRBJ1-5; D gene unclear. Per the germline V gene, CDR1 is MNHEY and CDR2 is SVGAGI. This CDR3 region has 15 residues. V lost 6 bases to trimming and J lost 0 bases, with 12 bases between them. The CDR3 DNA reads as TGTGCCAGCAGACTCGAAGAATATAGCAATCAGCCCCAGCATTTT. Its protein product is CASRLEEYSNQPQHF.

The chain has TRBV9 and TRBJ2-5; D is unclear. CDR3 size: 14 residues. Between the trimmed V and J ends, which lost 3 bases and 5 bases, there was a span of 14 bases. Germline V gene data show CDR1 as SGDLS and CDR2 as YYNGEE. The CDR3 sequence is CASSARYSLETQYF. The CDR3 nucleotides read TGTGCCAGCAGCGCTCGATACTCGCTGGAGACCCAGTACTTC.

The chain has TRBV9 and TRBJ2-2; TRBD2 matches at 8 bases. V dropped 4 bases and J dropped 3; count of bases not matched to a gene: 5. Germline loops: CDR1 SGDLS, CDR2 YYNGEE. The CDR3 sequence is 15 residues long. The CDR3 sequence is CASSPTSGYTGELFF. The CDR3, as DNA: TGTGCCAGCAGCCCAACTAGCGGCTACACCGGGGAGCTGTTTTTT.

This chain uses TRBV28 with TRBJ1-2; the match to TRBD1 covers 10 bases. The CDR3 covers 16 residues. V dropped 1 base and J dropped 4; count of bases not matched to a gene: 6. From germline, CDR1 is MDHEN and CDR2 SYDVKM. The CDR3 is CASSLSGTGVFYGYTF. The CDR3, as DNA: TGTGCCAGCAGTTTATCCGGGACAGGGGTCTTCTATGGCTACACCTTC.

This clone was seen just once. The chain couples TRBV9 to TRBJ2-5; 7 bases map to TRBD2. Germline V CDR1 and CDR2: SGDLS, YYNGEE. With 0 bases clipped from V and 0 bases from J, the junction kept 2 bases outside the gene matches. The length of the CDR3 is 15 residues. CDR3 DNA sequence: TGTGCCAGCAGCGTAGACGGGGGGTACCAAGAGACCCAGTACTTC. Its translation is CASSVDGGYQETQYF.

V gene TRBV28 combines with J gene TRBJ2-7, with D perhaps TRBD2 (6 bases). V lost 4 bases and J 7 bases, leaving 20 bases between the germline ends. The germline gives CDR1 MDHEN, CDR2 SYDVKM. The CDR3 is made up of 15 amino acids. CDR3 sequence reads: CASSSPAGFGREQYF. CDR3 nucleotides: TGTGCCAGCAGTTCCCCGGCGGGGTTCGGGCGGGAGCAGTACTTC.

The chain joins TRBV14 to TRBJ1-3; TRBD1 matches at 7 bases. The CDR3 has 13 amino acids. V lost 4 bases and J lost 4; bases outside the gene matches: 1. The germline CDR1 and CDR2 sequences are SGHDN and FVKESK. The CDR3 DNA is TGTGCCAGCAGCCTGACAGGGGGAAACACCATATATTTT. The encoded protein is CASSLTGGNTIYF.

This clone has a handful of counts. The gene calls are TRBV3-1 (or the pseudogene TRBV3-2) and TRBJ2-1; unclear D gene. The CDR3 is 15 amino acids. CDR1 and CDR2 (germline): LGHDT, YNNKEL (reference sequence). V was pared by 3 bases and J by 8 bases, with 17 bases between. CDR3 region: CASSHVSSYVDEQFF. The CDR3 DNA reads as TGTGCCAGCAGCCACGTATCTAGTTATGTCGATGAGCAGTTCTTC.

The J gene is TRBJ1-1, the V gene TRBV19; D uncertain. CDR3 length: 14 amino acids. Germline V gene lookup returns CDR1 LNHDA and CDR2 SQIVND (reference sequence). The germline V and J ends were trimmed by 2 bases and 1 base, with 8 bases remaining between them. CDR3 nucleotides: TGTGCCAGTAGTATAATTGAGGGGAACACTGAAGCTTTCTTT. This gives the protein CASSIIEGNTEAFF.

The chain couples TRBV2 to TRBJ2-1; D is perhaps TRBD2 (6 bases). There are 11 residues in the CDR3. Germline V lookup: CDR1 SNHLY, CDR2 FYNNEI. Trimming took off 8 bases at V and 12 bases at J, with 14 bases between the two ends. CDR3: CASFGLPGQFF. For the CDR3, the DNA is TGTGCCAGCTTTGGACTACCCGGGCAGTTCTTC. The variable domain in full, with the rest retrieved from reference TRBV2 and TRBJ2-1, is EPEVTQTPSHQVTQMGQEVILRCVPISNHLYFYWYRQILGQKVEFLVSFYNNEISEKSEIFDDQFSVERPDGSNFTLKIRSTKLEDSAMYFCASFGLPGQFFGPGTRLTVL.

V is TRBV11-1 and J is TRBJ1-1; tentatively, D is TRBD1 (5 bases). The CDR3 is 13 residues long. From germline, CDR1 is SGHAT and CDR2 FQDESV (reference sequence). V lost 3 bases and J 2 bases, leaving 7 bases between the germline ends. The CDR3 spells CASSFDRNTEAFF. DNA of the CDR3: TGTGCCAGCAGCTTTGACAGAAACACTGAAGCTTTCTTT. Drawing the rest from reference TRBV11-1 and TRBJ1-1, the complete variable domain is EAEVAQSPRYKITEKSQAVAFWCDPISGHATLYWYRQILGQGPELLVQFQDESVVDDSQLPKDRFSAERLKGVDSTLKIQPAELGDSAMYLCASSFDRNTEAFFGQGTRLTVV.

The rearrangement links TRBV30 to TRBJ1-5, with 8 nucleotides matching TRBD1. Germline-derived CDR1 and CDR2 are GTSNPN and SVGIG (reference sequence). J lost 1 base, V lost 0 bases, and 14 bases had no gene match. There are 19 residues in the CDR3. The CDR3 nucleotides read TGTGCCTGGAGTGTAGGATTCATCGGGACAGGCGTAAGCAATCAGCCCCAGCATTTT. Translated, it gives CAWSVGFIGTGVSNQPQHF.

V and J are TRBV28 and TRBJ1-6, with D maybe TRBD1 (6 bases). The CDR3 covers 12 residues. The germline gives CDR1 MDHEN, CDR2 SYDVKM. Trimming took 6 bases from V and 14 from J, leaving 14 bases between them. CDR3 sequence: CASSGQLLTLHF. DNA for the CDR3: TGTGCCAGCAGCGGACAGCTTCTGACCCTCCACTTT.

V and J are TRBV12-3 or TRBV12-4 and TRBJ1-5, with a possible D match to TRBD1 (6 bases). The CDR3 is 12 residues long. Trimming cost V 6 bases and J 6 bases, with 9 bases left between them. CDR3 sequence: CASSTGSQPQHF. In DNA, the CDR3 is TGTGCCAGCAGCACAGGGAGTCAGCCCCAGCATTTT.

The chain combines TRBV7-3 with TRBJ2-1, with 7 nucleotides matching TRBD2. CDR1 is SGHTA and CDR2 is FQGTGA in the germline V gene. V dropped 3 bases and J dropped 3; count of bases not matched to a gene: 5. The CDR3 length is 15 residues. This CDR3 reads CASSFTSARYNEQFF. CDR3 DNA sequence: TGTGCCAGCAGCTTCACTAGCGCCCGCTACAATGAGCAGTTCTTC.

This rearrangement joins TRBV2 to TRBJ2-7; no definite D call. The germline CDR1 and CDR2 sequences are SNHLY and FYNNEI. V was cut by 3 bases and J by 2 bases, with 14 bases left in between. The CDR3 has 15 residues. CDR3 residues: CASSDAGIYPYEQYF. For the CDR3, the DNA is TGTGCCAGCAGTGATGCAGGAATATATCCCTACGAGCAGTACTTC. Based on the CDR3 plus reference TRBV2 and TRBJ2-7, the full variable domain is EPEVTQTPSHQVTQMGQEVILRCVPISNHLYFYWYRQILGQKVEFLVSFYNNEISEKSEIFDDQFSVERPDGSNFTLKIRSTKLEDSAMYFCASSDAGIYPYEQYFGPGTRLTVT.

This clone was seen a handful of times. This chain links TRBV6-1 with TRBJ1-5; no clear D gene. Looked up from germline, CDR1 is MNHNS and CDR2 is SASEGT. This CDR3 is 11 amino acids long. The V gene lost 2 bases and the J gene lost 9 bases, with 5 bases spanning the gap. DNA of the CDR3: TGTGCCAGCAGTGAACTGTGGCCCCAGCATTTT. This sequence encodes CASSELWPQHF.